The clone carrying this T cell receptor (beta chain) came up many times. The antigen is not known. Amplifying from RNA transcripts, the study obtained TCR beta CDR3 regions. Following a first-round RT-PCR that used HTBI primers, a second-round multiplex PCR was carried out. Via MiXCR, TCRdb re-called the multiplex PCR reads, giving one row per CDR3 protein. The sample lists a few hundred thousand distinct CDR3 sequences; about 17% were seen once. These data originate in a study of Graves' ophthalmopathy and Graves' hyperthyroidism. The length of the CDR3 is 15 residues. Trimming at V came to 3 bases and at J to 7 bases, leaving 5 bases not matched to a gene. CDR1 and CDR2 from the germline V gene are SGHVS and FQNEAQ. Cases classed as stable hyperthyroidism had no ophthalmopathy within 18 months of follow-up. The hyperthyroidism patients, aged 18 to 65, had been newly diagnosed, with under 2 months' duration. Each diagnosis was determined on the basis of clinical symptoms, serum thyroxine, TRAb, thyroid ultrasound and orbital computed tomography.

General study findings and limits: Most expanded thyroid clonotypes above 0.001 frequency also appeared in blood.

The rearrangement uses TRBV7-8 and TRBJ2-7, with TRBD2 matching 14 bases. The TCR comes from an adult woman with stable Graves' hyperthyroidism. The sequencing sample was made of peripheral blood. For the CDR3, the DNA is TGTGCCAGCAGCTTCGGGACTAGCGGGAGAGGTGAGCAGTACTTC. It yields the protein CASSFGTSGRGEQYF.